This TCR beta chain was sequenced in a study of blood T cells in healthy people across ages. With a J-beta primer mix and a sample-barcoded 5' primer, a second PCR ran roughly 6 to 12 cycles. A tag from a template-switch adaptor with 12 random nucleotides marked each cDNA molecule. TCRdb re-analysed the 5' RACE reads in MiXCR, keeping a single row per CDR3 protein. The data contain about 640,000 distinct CDR3 sequences, around 54% of them singletons. The CDR3 length is 15 residues. Germline values: CDR1 KGHSH, CDR2 LQKENI. Deletions cut 6 bases from V and 3 bases from J, with 18 bases between. The rearrangement uses TRBV18 and TRBJ2-7; D may be TRBD1 (6 bases). This TCR was sampled from a man in his sixties in good health. Sample: blood. The CDR3 sequence: CASSVGAGVLYEQYF. CDR3 sequence (DNA): TGTGCCAGCTCGGTTGGGGCAGGGGTTCTCTACGAGCAGTACTTC.